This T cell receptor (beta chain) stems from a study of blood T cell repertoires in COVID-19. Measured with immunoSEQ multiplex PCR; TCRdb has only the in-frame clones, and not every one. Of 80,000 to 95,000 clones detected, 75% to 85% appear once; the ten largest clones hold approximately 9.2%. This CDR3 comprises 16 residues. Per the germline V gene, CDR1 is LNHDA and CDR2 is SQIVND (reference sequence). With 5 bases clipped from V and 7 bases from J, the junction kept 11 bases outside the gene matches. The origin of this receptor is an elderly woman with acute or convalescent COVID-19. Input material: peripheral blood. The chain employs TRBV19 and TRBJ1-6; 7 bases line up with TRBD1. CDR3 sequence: CASSAQTGAANSPLHF. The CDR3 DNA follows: TGTGCCAGTAGTGCCCAAACAGGGGCCGCCAATTCACCCCTCCACTTT.